The 19 T cell receptor beta chains in this list originate from one sample, sequenced in a study of regulatory T cells in long-lasting Graves disease. Time point here: newly diagnosed GD, antithyroid drugs for less than 3 months. RNA isolated from PBMCs was used to make the TCR library. TCR beta libraries were built with iRepertoire HTBI primers and Arm-PCR of CDR3 regions. TCRdb re-called the multiplex PCR reads through MiXCR, storing one row per CDR3 protein. The data contain a few hundred thousand distinct CDR3 sequences, roughly 18% of them seen just once; the ten biggest clones take up about 12%. Separately, the same data were catalogued under a study of T cells in Graves' hyperthyroidism and ophthalmopathy.

The sample in question was peripheral blood mononuclear cells (PBMCs), obtained at new diagnosis, from a patient treated with antithyroid drugs. The receptors were gathered from a woman in her 30s with Graves disease.

This clonotype showed up many times. The chain has TRBV6-2 or TRBV6-3 and TRBJ1-5; D unclear. Germline CDR1 and CDR2: MNHEY and SVGEGT. Trimming cost V 2 bases and J 2 bases, with 10 bases left between them. The CDR3 is made up of 15 amino acids. As DNA, the CDR3 is TGTGCCAGCAGTTACCGGGAATCTGGCAATCAGCCCCAGCATTTT. This sequence encodes CASSYRESGNQPQHF.

At least ten counts were recorded for this clonotype. The gene calls are TRBV7-8 and TRBJ1-4, with 7 bases fitting TRBD1. Germline trimming cut 5 bases from V and 8 bases from J; bases unmatched to any gene: 14. Germline CDR1 reads SGHVS; CDR2 reads FQNEAQ. The CDR3 has 16 residues. Here the CDR3 reads CASSNRQGGGHEKLFF. DNA of the CDR3: TGTGCCAGCAGCAATCGACAGGGAGGGGGGCACGAAAAACTGTTTTTT.

The V gene is TRBV6-9, the J gene TRBJ2-3; 7 bases are shared with TRBD1. The ends lost 4 bases at V and 4 bases at J; junction bases unmatched: 8. Germline lookup yields CDR1 MNHGY and CDR2 SVAAGI. The CDR3 spans 15 residues. The chain's CDR3 is CASSLGTVGPDTQYF. The CDR3 nucleotides read TGTGCCAGCAGTTTGGGGACAGTAGGGCCAGATACGCAGTATTTT.

In its sample, this clonotype was seen many times. The chain recombines TRBV11-2 with TRBJ1-1; no reliable D call. The V end lost 6 bases, the J end lost 1 base, and 21 bases lay between the germline ends. The length of the CDR3 is 17 residues. Germline assignment: CDR1 SGHAT and CDR2 FQNNGV. In nucleotides, the CDR3 is TGTGCCAGCAGGATTTTCCGCCTAGATAATAGGAACACTGAAGCTTTCTTT. Translating gives CASRIFRLDNRNTEAFF.

This clonotype was counted ten times or more. J is TRBJ2-1 and V is TRBV2; 7 bases align to TRBD2. Germline CDR1 and CDR2: SNHLY and FYNNEI. This CDR3 spans 14 amino acids. J was trimmed by 7 bases and V by 4 bases; bases with no gene match: 7. The CDR3 coding sequence is TGTGCCAGCAGTGTGTGGAGGGAGGGGAATGAGCAGTTCTTC. This codes for CASSVWREGNEQFF.

This clonotype was picked up many times. The V call is TRBV6-2 or TRBV6-3, the J call TRBJ2-2, with D perhaps TRBD2 (5 bases). Germline CDR1 MNHEY, CDR2 SVGEGT. The CDR3 consists of 17 residues. The V and J ends lost 2 bases and 8 bases respectively, with 21 bases between them. As DNA, the CDR3 is TGTGCCAGCAGTTACGGGGAGTCGGCCGGGCCCCTTGGGGAGCTGTTTTTT. This encodes CASSYGESAGPLGELFF.

This chain links TRBV6-5 with TRBJ1-6; D gene ambiguous. Trimming left V 2 bases short and J 7 bases short, with 12 bases between. CDR3 length equals 15 residues. The germline V gene has CDR1 MNHEY and CDR2 SVGAGI. In DNA form, the CDR3 reads TGTGCCAGCAGTTACACATTGCCTGGGAATTCACCCCTCCACTTT. Translating it yields CASSYTLPGNSPLHF.

This clonotype was counted ten times or more. This chain connects TRBV19 to TRBJ1-5; D ambiguous. Germline V gives CDR1 LNHDA, CDR2 SQIVND (reference sequence). The V end was cut by 3 bases, the J end by 4 bases, with 10 bases between. The CDR3 runs to 14 residues. The DNA for the CDR3 is TGTGCCAGTAGTATGAGGACGGGGAATCAGCCCCAGCATTTT. Protein: CASSMRTGNQPQHF.

In its sample, this clonotype was seen many times. The J gene is TRBJ2-1, the V gene TRBV7-3; 8 nucleotides line up with TRBD2. The CDR3 consists of 14 residues. J lost 2 bases, V lost 5 bases, and 2 bases had no gene match. From germline, CDR1 is SGHTA and CDR2 FQGTGA. The DNA for the CDR3 is TGTGCCAGCAGCATTAGCGGGGCCTACAATGAGCAGTTCTTC. It codes for CASSISGAYNEQFF. The entire variable domain, with the rest obtained from reference TRBV7-3 and TRBJ2-1, is as follows: GAGVSQTPSNKVTEKGKYVELRCDPISGHTALYWYRQSLGQGPEFLIYFQGTGAADDSGLPNDRFFAVRPEGSVSTLKIQRTERGDSAVYLCASSISGAYNEQFFGPGTRLTVL.

At least ten counts were recorded for this clonotype. The CDR3 DNA reads TGCGCCAGCAGTGGAGGGCGGCTCCTGAGCTCTGGAAACACCATATATTTT. This sequence encodes CASSGGRLLSSGNTIYF. The chain is built from TRBV10-2 and TRBJ1-3; D ambiguous. Trimming cost V 4 bases and J 0 bases, with 16 bases left between them. This CDR3 has 17 amino acids. CDR1 WSHSY and CDR2 SAAADI come from the germline V gene.

About this clonotype itself: The likely explanation is a read error, given a far larger clone one base away. The gene calls are TRBV6-1 and TRBJ2-7, with unresolved D. V lost 5 bases to trimming and J lost 7 bases, with 15 bases between them. CDR3 length: 13 residues. In germline, CDR1 is MNHNS, CDR2 SASEGT. CDR3 loop: CASSPGLTWEQYF. In DNA, the CDR3 is TGTGCCAGCAGTCCCGGTCTTACATGGGAGCAGTACTTC.

The gene calls are TRBV9 and TRBJ2-7; D tentatively fits TRBD1 or TRBD2 (6 bases each). The CDR3 covers 14 residues. Germline CDR1 SGDLS, CDR2 YYNGEE. V lost 0 bases, J lost 2 bases, and 9 bases lay in between. The CDR3 loop is CASSVGGAAYEQYF. CDR3 in DNA: TGTGCCAGCAGCGTAGGGGGGGCGGCCTACGAGCAGTACTTC. The whole variable domain, filled in from reference TRBV9 and TRBJ2-7, reads DSGVTQTPKHLITATGQRVTLRCSPRSGDLSVYWYQQSLDQGLQFLIQYYNGEERAKGNILERFSAQQFPDLHSELNLSSLELGDSALYFCASSVGGAAYEQYFGPGTRLTVT.

The table lists this clonotype with many counts. The V gene is TRBV20-1, the J gene TRBJ2-7; the match to TRBD2 covers 8 bases. The V gene end was trimmed by 4 bases and the J gene end by 3 bases; junction bases not matched to a gene: 5. CDR3 length: 13 residues. Germline assignment: CDR1 DFQATT and CDR2 SNEGSKA (reference sequence). The CDR3 protein is CSATSGRDYEQYF. CDR3 DNA sequence: TGCAGTGCTACCAGCGGGAGAGACTACGAGCAGTACTTC.

The table lists this clonotype with many counts. The J gene is TRBJ2-7, the V gene TRBV20-1, with no clear D. CDR3 length equals 14 residues. Trimming cost V 5 bases and J 0 bases, with 14 bases left between them. Germline CDR1 DFQATT, CDR2 SNEGSKA (reference sequence). CDR3 region: CSADTEDGSYEQYF. CDR3 bases: TGCAGTGCTGATACAGAGGACGGCTCCTACGAGCAGTACTTC.

This clonotype was seen many times. J is TRBJ1-4 and V is TRBV28; possibly TRBD1 for D (6 bases). Trimming pared 2 bases from V and 4 bases from J, leaving 8 bases between. The CDR3 contains 14 residues. Germline lookup yields CDR1 MDHEN and CDR2 SYDVKM. As DNA, the CDR3 is TGTGCCAGCAGTTTAGGGGGCCTTAATGAAAAACTGTTTTTT. Translating gives CASSLGGLNEKLFF.

This clonotype was observed at least ten times. The chain is built from TRBV11-2 and TRBJ1-1; D not certain. Germline assignment: CDR1 SGHAT and CDR2 FQNNGV. The CDR3 contains 16 residues. Trimming stripped 5 bases from V and 0 bases from J, with 16 bases between. The DNA for the CDR3 is TGTGCCAGCAGCCGTGCGGGATACGCGTTGAACACTGAAGCTTTCTTT. This sequence encodes CASSRAGYALNTEAFF.

CDR3 sequence: CASSLDTPPYEQYF. The CDR3 DNA reads TGTGCCAGCAGTTTGGACACTCCACCTTACGAGCAGTACTTC. The rearrangement uses TRBV28 and TRBJ2-7, with D perhaps matching TRBD1 (5 bases). This CDR3 region has 14 residues. The V end was cut by 3 bases, the J end by 4 bases, with 13 bases between. Germline CDR1 and CDR2: MDHEN and SYDVKM.

The chain couples TRBV5-1 to TRBJ1-2, with TRBD1 identical over 8 bases. The CDR3 totals 13 residues. Germline V gene sequence: CDR1 SGHRS, CDR2 YFSETQ. Germline trimming cut 4 bases from V and 4 bases from J; bases unmatched to any gene: 3. This CDR3 reads CASSRDRRYGYTF. Written as DNA, the CDR3 is TGCGCCAGCAGCAGGGACAGGCGCTATGGCTACACCTTC.

This clonotype was counted many times. This rearrangement joins TRBV20-1 to TRBJ2-5; 13 bases agree with TRBD2. The J segment lost 5 bases and the V segment lost 3 bases, leaving 3 bases of the junction unmatched. The CDR3 has 14 amino acids. Germline-derived CDR1 and CDR2 are DFQATT and SNEGSKA (reference sequence). CDR3 sequence reads: CSASPGLAGETQYF. Written as DNA, the CDR3 is TGCAGTGCTAGCCCGGGACTAGCGGGGGAGACCCAGTACTTC.